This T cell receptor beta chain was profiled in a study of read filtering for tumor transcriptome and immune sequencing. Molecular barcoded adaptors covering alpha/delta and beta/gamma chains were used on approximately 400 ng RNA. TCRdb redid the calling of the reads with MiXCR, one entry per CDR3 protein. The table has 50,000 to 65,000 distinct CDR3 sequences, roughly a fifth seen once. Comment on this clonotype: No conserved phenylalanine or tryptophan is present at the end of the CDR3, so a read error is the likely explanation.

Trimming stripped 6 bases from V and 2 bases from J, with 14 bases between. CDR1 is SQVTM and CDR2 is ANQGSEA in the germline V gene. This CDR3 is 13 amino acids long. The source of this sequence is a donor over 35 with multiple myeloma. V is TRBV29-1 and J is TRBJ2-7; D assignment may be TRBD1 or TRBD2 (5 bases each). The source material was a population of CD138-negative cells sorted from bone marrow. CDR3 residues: CSVTGQGPYEQYY. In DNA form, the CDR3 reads TGCAGCGTGACGGGGCAGGGACCCTACGAGCAGTACTAC.